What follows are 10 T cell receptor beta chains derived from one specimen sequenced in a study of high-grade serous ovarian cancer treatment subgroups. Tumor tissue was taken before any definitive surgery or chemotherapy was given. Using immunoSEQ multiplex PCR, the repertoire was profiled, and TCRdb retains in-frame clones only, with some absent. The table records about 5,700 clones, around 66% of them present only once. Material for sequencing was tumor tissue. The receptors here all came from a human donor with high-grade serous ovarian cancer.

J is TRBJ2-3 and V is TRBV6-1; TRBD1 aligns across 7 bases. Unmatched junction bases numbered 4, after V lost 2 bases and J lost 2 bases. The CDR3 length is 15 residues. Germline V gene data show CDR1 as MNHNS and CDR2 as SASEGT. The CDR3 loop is CASSEPGQLTDTQYF. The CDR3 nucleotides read TGTGCCAGCAGTGAACCGGGACAGCTCACAGATACGCAGTATTTT.

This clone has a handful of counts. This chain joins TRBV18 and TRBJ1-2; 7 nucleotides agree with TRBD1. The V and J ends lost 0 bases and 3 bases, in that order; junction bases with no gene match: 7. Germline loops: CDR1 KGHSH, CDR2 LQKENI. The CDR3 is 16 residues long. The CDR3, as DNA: TGTGCCAGCTCACCACCGGGGACAGTAGTACACTATGGCTACACCTTC. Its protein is CASSPPGTVVHYGYTF.

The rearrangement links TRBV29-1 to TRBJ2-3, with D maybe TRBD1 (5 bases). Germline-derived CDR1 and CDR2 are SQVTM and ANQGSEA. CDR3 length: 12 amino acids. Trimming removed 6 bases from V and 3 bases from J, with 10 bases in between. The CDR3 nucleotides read TGCAGCGTAGACAAGGGGACAGATACGCAGTATTTT. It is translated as CSVDKGTDTQYF.

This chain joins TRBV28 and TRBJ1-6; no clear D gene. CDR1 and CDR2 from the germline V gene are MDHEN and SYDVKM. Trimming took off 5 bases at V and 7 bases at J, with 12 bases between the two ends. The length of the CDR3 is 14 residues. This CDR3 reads CASSPPRRNSPLHF. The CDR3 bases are TGTGCCAGCAGTCCCCCCCGGAGAAATTCACCCCTCCACTTT.

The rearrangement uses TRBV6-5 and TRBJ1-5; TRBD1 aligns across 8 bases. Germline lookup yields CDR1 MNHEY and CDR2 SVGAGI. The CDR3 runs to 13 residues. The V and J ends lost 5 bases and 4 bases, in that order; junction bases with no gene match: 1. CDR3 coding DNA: TGTGCCAGCAGTCGGACAGGGAATCAGCCCCAGCATTTT. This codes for CASSRTGNQPQHF.

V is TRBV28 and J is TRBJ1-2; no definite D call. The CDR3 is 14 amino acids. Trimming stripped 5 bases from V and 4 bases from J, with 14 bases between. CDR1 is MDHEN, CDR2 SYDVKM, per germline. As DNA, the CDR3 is TGTGCCAGCAGTACCACGACTGACGTCTATGGCTACACCTTC. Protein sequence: CASSTTTDVYGYTF.

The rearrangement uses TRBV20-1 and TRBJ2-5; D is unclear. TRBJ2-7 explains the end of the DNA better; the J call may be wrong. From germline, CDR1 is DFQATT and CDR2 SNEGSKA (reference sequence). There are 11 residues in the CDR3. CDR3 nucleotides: TGCAGTGCTCGAAGACACTACGAGCAGTACTTC. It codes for CSARRHYEQYF.

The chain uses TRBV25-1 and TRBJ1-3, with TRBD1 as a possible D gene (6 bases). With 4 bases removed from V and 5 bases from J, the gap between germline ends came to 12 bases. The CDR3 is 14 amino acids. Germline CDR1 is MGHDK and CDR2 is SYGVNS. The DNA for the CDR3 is TGTGCCAGCAGTGTCTCGGGGGCGAGAAACACCATATATTTT. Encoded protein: CASSVSGARNTIYF. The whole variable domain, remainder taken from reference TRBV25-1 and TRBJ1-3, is EADIYQTPRYLVIGTGKKITLECSQTMGHDKMYWYQQDPGMELHLIHYSYGVNSTEKGDLSSESTVSRIRTEHFPLTLESARPSHTSQYLCASSVSGARNTIYFGEGSWLTVV.

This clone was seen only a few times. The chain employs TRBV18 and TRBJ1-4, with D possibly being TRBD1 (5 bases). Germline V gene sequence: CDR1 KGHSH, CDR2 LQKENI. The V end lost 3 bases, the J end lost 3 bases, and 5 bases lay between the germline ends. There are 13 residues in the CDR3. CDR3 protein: CASSPGPNEKLFF. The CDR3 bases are TGTGCCAGCTCACCGGGACCTAATGAAAAACTGTTTTTT.

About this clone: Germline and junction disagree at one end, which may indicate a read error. The CDR3 nucleotides read TGTGCCTGGGGTGTAGGAGGGGGGGCGGGGACAGATACGCAGTATTTT. Its protein product is CAWGVGGGAGTDTQYF. The chain uses TRBV30 and TRBJ2-3; weak D call: TRBD2 (7 bases). Germline V lookup: CDR1 GTSNPN, CDR2 SVGIG (reference sequence). This CDR3 contains 16 residues. The variable domain in full, with the rest retrieved from reference TRBV30 and TRBJ2-3, is SQTIHQWPATLVQPVGSPLSLECTVEGTSNPNLYWYRQAAGRGLQLLFYSVGIGQISSEVPQNLSASRPQDRQFILSSKKLLLSDSGFYLCAWGVGGGAGTDTQYFGPGTRLTVL.